Sequencing of this T cell receptor (beta chain) was carried out in a study of T cell responses to AZD1222 COVID-19 vaccine. The ends were cut back, 1 base at V and 2 bases at J, with 5 bases in the middle. Looked up from germline, CDR1 is MNHEY and CDR2 is SVGEGT. This CDR3 is 13 amino acids long. The repertoire was sequenced with immunoSEQ multiplex PCR; TCRdb's copy has only in-frame clones and lacks some. This table holds around 180,000 clones, just under 90% found once. This TCR was recovered from an adult in good health. The sequences come from peripheral blood, collected on day 0 of AZD1222 vaccination. The J gene is TRBJ1-2, the V gene TRBV6-2 or TRBV6-3; no firm D call. The CDR3 region is CASSYFGNYGYTF. The CDR3 coding sequence is TGTGCCAGCAGTTACTTCGGGAACTATGGCTACACCTTC.